These 17 T cell receptor beta chains came from one sample sequenced in a study of blood T cells in healthy people across ages. Through a sample-barcoded 5' primer and a J-beta primer mix, a second PCR was run for roughly 6 to 11 cycles. TCRdb fed the 5' RACE reads into MiXCR, producing one record per CDR3 protein. This sample carries fewer than 1,200,000 distinct CDR3 sequences, about 23% of them seen once, and the ten largest clones take approximately 0.75%. Separately, the same data were catalogued under a study of T cells of mothers and their children.

Sequenced: blood. All receptors come from a girl aged 2-10 years in good health.

The genes are TRBV27 and TRBJ2-7; 7 bases fit TRBD1. The CDR3 length is 14 residues. Germline V CDR1 and CDR2: MNHEY, SMNVEV (reference sequence). The trim removed 6 bases at V and 0 bases at J, leaving 5 bases unmatched. The CDR3: CASSGTVTSYEQYF. The CDR3 DNA follows: TGTGCCAGCAGCGGGACAGTGACCTCCTACGAGCAGTACTTC.

This clonotype was seen a few times. An end of the junction does not agree with germline; a read error may underlie this. This chain uses TRBV28 with TRBJ2-1; 7 bases match TRBD1. The CDR3 extends over 16 amino acids. Germline lookup yields CDR1 MDHEN and CDR2 SYDVKM. CDR3: CASSFLTGDTYNVQFF. DNA of the CDR3: TGTGCCAGCAGCTTTCTCACAGGGGATACCTACAATGTGCAGTTCTTC.

A few counts support this clonotype. V and J are TRBV29-1 and TRBJ2-5; no reliable D call. Trimming removed 6 bases at V and 5 bases at J, with 19 bases between. Germline V CDR1 and CDR2: SQVTM, ANQGSEA. The CDR3 loop spans 14 amino acids. The CDR3 region is CSVERNDRLETQYF. DNA for the CDR3: TGCAGCGTCGAACGGAACGACCGGTTGGAGACCCAGTACTTC.

This clonotype has just a few counts. The rearrangement links TRBV5-1 to TRBJ2-5; the D is unclear. The V end was cut by 4 bases, the J end by 2 bases, with 9 bases between. This CDR3 is 13 amino acids long. CDR1 and CDR2 from the germline V gene are SGHRS and YFSETQ. This CDR3 is CASSQNRQETQYF. CDR3 in DNA: TGCGCCAGCAGCCAAAATAGACAAGAGACCCAGTACTTC.

The rearrangement joins TRBV5-1 to TRBJ1-1, with D hard to call. The ends were cut back, 0 bases at V and 4 bases at J, with 7 bases in the middle. The V gene's germline CDR1 is SGHRS and CDR2 YFSETQ. This CDR3 region has 13 residues. This CDR3 reads CASSLGHLTEAFF. CDR3 nucleotides: TGCGCCAGCAGCTTGGGACACCTCACTGAAGCTTTCTTT.

V and J are TRBV28 and TRBJ2-2; TRBD1 might be the D (6 bases). The CDR3 runs to 16 residues. With 7 bases removed from V and 1 base from J, the gap between germline ends came to 16 bases. The germline V gene has CDR1 MDHEN and CDR2 SYDVKM. CDR3 DNA sequence: TGTGCCAGCACCCTGGGGCAGGGGAAGAACACCGGGGAGCTGTTTTTT. It yields the protein CASTLGQGKNTGELFF.

The chain recombines TRBV5-6 with TRBJ2-3, with TRBD2 matching 9 bases. CDR1 SGHDT and CDR2 YYEEEE come from the germline V gene. V shed 0 bases and J 6 bases; nucleotides not matched to a gene: 14. This CDR3 is built from 18 residues. CDR3 nucleotides: TGTGCCAGCAGCTTGGCTCGAGGAGTAGCGGGGGTTACCGATACGCAGTATTTT. This encodes CASSLARGVAGVTDTQYF.

The sample holds a few counts of this clonotype. This rearrangement joins TRBV7-2 to TRBJ1-2; 7 bases align to TRBD1. The CDR3 is 15 residues long. Germline CDR1 SGHTA, CDR2 FQGNSA. Trimming at V came to 1 base and at J to 5 bases, leaving 7 bases not matched to a gene. The chain's CDR3 is CASSLEINRGYGYTF. DNA of the CDR3: TGTGCCAGCAGCTTAGAAATCAACAGGGGTTATGGCTACACCTTC.

This clonotype showed up just a few times. This chain links TRBV27 with TRBJ2-5; 11 nucleotides match TRBD2. J lost 1 base, V lost 5 bases, and 15 bases had no gene match. CDR1 is MNHEY and CDR2 is SMNVEV in the germline V gene (reference sequence). This CDR3 comprises 19 residues. The CDR3 is CASSAMGLAVGGGQETQYF. DNA of the CDR3: TGTGCCAGCAGTGCAATGGGACTAGCGGTTGGAGGCGGCCAAGAGACCCAGTACTTC.

The V gene is TRBV6-6, the J gene TRBJ2-7; D uncertain. Trimming removed 7 bases at V and 4 bases at J, with 11 bases between. CDR1 is MNHNY and CDR2 is SVGAGI in the germline V gene (reference sequence). This CDR3 is 12 amino acids long. The CDR3 DNA reads TGTGCCAGCACCCCCCAAACATACGAGCAGTACTTC. The encoded protein is CASTPQTYEQYF.

This clonotype has just a few counts. V and J are TRBV12-3 or TRBV12-4 and TRBJ1-6, with D unresolved. The CDR3 length is 13 residues. V was cut by 5 bases and J by 7 bases, with 9 bases left in between. CDR3 coding DNA: TGTGCCAGCAGTGATAGACGGAATTCACCCCTCCACTTT. Translation: CASSDRRNSPLHF.

In this sample, this clonotype turned up many times. This chain links TRBV20-1 with TRBJ2-3; TRBD1 might be the D (5 bases). Germline V gene data show CDR1 as DFQATT and CDR2 as SNEGSKA (reference sequence). The CDR3 is made up of 14 amino acids. CDR3 nucleotides: TGCAGCGGCCTGGGGCAGCACTTGGGATATACGCAGTATTTT. Translating gives CSGLGQHLGYTQYF.

This clonotype was counted only a few times. The chain couples TRBV29-1 to TRBJ2-1; 9 bases map to TRBD1. V lost 2 bases, J lost 9 bases, and 11 bases stayed unmatched. This CDR3 is built from 15 residues. Germline CDR1 and CDR2: SQVTM and ANQGSEA. CDR3 DNA sequence: TGCAGCGTTGAAATGGAACAGGGGGCGATAGGTGAGCAGTTCTTC. It encodes CSVEMEQGAIGEQFF.

In its sample, this clonotype was seen a few times. The rearrangement links TRBV11-2 to TRBJ2-5; tentatively, D is TRBD1 (6 bases). This CDR3 region has 15 residues. V was pared by 3 bases and J by 1 base, with 12 bases between. Per germline, CDR1 SGHAT and CDR2 FQNNGV. In DNA form, the CDR3 reads TGTGCCAGCAGCTTCAGGGGCAGAGTCCAAGAGACCCAGTACTTC. Translation gives CASSFRGRVQETQYF.

The chain carries TRBV28 and TRBJ1-1, with D perhaps matching TRBD1 (6 bases). Trimming took 5 bases from V and 6 from J, leaving 10 bases between them. CDR3 length: 12 amino acids. Germline V gene data show CDR1 as MDHEN and CDR2 as SYDVKM. This chain's CDR3 is CASSAGTSEAFF. For the CDR3, the DNA is TGTGCCAGCAGTGCAGGGACATCTGAAGCTTTCTTT.

This clonotype was counted a few times. CDR3 DNA sequence: TGTGCTAGTGGTTTCCTCAACACTGAAGCTTTCTTT. Its protein is CASGFLNTEAFF. The chain carries TRBV12-5 and TRBJ1-1; D is undetermined. In germline, CDR1 is LGHNT, CDR2 FRNRAP. CDR3 length equals 12 residues. Trimming stripped 3 bases from V and 2 bases from J, with 4 bases between. The entire variable domain, with the rest obtained from reference TRBV12-5 and TRBJ1-1, is as follows: DARVTQTPRHKVTEMGQEVTMRCQPILGHNTVFWYRQTMMQGLELLAYFRNRAPLDDSGMPKDRFSAEMPDATLATLKIQPSEPRDSAVYFCASGFLNTEAFFGQGTRLTVV.

This clonotype was found once. The chain couples TRBV29-1 to TRBJ1-1, with TRBD1 matching 7 bases. CDR3 length: 14 amino acids. The V gene's germline CDR1 is SQVTM and CDR2 ANQGSEA. Trimming took 0 bases from V and 9 from J; bases not matched to a gene: 10. The CDR3 reads CSVEDNRGPIQAFF. The CDR3 DNA sequence: TGCAGCGTTGAAGATAACAGGGGACCCATCCAAGCTTTCTTT.